This is a list of T cell receptor beta chains from one sample in a study of T cell responses to AZD1222 COVID-19 vaccine. The protocol was immunoSEQ multiplex PCR, while the TCRdb copy is restricted to in-frame clones and leaves out a portion. This repertoire shows approximately 60,000 clones, roughly 84% found once; its top ten account for less than 9.5%. The sequences come from peripheral blood, collected on day 0 of AZD1222 vaccination. The receptors stem from an adult in good health. The CDR3 runs from the conserved cysteine through the conserved F or W. D genes are given only for firm matches. Only part of the rows carry a size: once, few, many, or a class if the clone is expanded.

>TRBV12-5|TRBJ2-7|-|-
TGTGCTAGTGGCCCCCGGGGCGGCTCCTACGAGCAGTACTTC
CASGPRGGSYEQYF
>TRBV28|TRBJ2-2|-|-
TGTGCCAGCAGTTTGGTGTTCGGGGAGCTGTTTTTT
CASSLVFGELFF
>TRBV30|TRBJ1-1|-|-
TGTGCCTGGAGCCTACGAGGAATGAGGCACACTGAAGCTTTCTTT
CAWSLRGMRHTEAFF
>TRBV9|TRBJ1-1|-|-
TGTGCCAGCAGCGTAGCAGGGAGGGAAACTGAAGCTTTCTTT
CASSVAGRETEAFF
>TRBV23-1|TRBJ1-5|-|once
TGCGCCAGCAGCGATAACCCGGGCAATCAGCCCCAGCATTTT
CASSDNPGNQPQHF
>TRBV6-2/TRBV6-3|TRBJ1-1|TRBD1|-
TGTGCCAGCAGTGAGAGCTATTCAGGGGGCCTCGCAGCTTTCTTT
CASSESYSGGLAAFF
>TRBV7-2|TRBJ1-6|-|once
TGTGCCAGCAGCCAACAGACAGGCGATTCACCCCTCCACTTT
CASSQQTGDSPLHF
>TRBV19|TRBJ2-5|TRBD2|-
TGTGCCAGTAGTCCCCGGAGCGGGAAAGAGACCCAGTACTTC
CASSPRSGKETQYF
>TRBV27|TRBJ2-7|TRBD1|-
TGTGCCAGCACCCGGGCAGGGGGAGCCTACGAGCAGTACTTC
CASTRAGGAYEQYF
>TRBV4-2|TRBJ1-1|-|-
TGTGCCAGCAGCCAAGGTTTCCAGGGGACTGAAGCTTTCTTT
CASSQGFQGTEAFF
>TRBV2|TRBJ1-5|-|-
TGTGCCAGCAGTACCGGGACAATCTCCAATCAGCCCCAGCATTTT
CASSTGTISNQPQHF
>TRBV12-3/TRBV12-4|TRBJ1-1|-|-
TGTGCCAGCATTAATACAGTGAACACTGAAGCTTTCTTT
CASINTVNTEAFF
>TRBV12-5|TRBJ1-1|-|few
TGTGCTAGTGGTACAGAGGTCCAAGCTTTCTTT
CASGTEVQAFF
>TRBV20-1|TRBJ2-7|-|-
TGCAGTGCCGCCCAAGAGACCGAGCAGTACTTC
CSAAQETEQYF
>TRBV24-1|TRBJ2-6|-|-
TGTGCCACCAGCGAGGGGGGGAATGGGGCCAACGTCCTGACTTTC
CATSEGGNGANVLTF
>TRBV29-1|TRBJ1-1|-|once
TGCAGCGTTGAAGCTACAGGTTCCTTGGCTGAAGCTTTCTTT
CSVEATGSLAEAFF
>TRBV12-5|TRBJ1-1|-|-
TGTGCTAGTGGGGAGACAATGGTTTCTGAAGCTTTCTTT
CASGETMVSEAFF
>TRBV7-2|TRBJ2-3|-|-
TGTGCCAGCAGCTTAGTCTCGGATAGCACAGATACGCAGTATTTT
CASSLVSDSTDTQYF
>TRBV6-6|TRBJ1-1|-|-
TGTGCCAGCAGTTACGAAGAGGGGGTAGGGAACACTGAAGCTTTCTTT
CASSYEEGVGNTEAFF
>TRBV10-3|TRBJ1-5|-|-
TGTGCCATCAGTGAGGGGGGCTTCCAAGATCAGCCCCAGCATTTT
CAISEGGFQDQPQHF
>TRBV18|TRBJ2-1|-|once
TGTGCCAGCTCACCGGGCGGGAATGGGAAGTTCTTC
CASSPGGNGKFF
>TRBV19|TRBJ1-5|-|once
TGTGCCAGTAGTATCACTGGGGGCTCCGGCAATCAGCCCCAGCATTTT
CASSITGGSGNQPQHF
>TRBV18|TRBJ1-1|-|-
TGTGCCAGCTCACCACGAGCAGTGGGGAGTGGTTACACTGAAGCTTTCTTT
CASSPRAVGSGYTEAFF
>TRBV24-1|TRBJ1-5|-|-
TGTGCCACCAGTGATTTGTCCAATCAGCCCCAGCATTTT
CATSDLSNQPQHF
>TRBV19|TRBJ1-1|-|-
TGTGCCAGTAGTATTCGGGAGGGAGGTGAAGCTTTCTTT
CASSIREGGEAFF
>TRBV7-2|TRBJ1-6|-|-
TGTGCCAGCAGCGGGGAGGGGAGTAATTCACCCCTCCACTTT
CASSGEGSNSPLHF
>TRBV6-6|TRBJ1-1|-|-
TGTGCCAGCTGTTGGGCAGCGGAAGCTTTCTTT
CASCWAAEAFF
>TRBV12-3/TRBV12-4|TRBJ2-1|TRBD1|-
TGTGCCAGTTGGCAGGGGGCCTACAATGAGCAGTTCTTC
CASWQGAYNEQFF
>TRBV6-5|TRBJ1-1|-|once
TGTGCCAGCAGAAGACAGGTCCCGAACACTGAAGCTTTCTTT
CASRRQVPNTEAFF
>TRBV19|TRBJ2-3|-|-
TGTGCCAGTAGGACCCAGAGCACAGATACGCAGTATTTT
CASRTQSTDTQYF
>TRBV3-1/TRBV3-2|TRBJ2-2|-|-
TGTGCCAGCAGCCGCGAATCGGGGAGGGGGTCCGGGGAGCTGTTTTTT
CASSRESGRGSGELFF
>TRBV5-1|TRBJ2-4|-|few
TGCGCCAGCAGCTTGGTAGGGAACATTCAGTACTTC
CASSLVGNIQYF
>TRBV18|TRBJ1-5|-|once
TGTGCCACCACCCGGGACAAGAATCAGCCCCAGCATTTT
CATTRDKNQPQHF
>TRBV5-1|TRBJ1-1|TRBD1|-
TGCGCCAGCAGCACCTCGCAGGGGGGGACTGAAGCTTTCTTT
CASSTSQGGTEAFF
>TRBV7-2|TRBJ1-2|TRBD1|-
TGTGCCAGCAGCTTAGTACAGGGGTTTGGCTACACCTTC
CASSLVQGFGYTF
>TRBV5-4|TRBJ2-5|-|few
TGTGCCAGGAAGGGACTCCAGTACCAAGAGACCCAGTACTTC
CARKGLQYQETQYF
>TRBV19|TRBJ1-6|-|-
TGTGCCAGTAGTATGTCAGGTTCACCCCTCCACTTT
CASSMSGSPLHF
>TRBV4-3|TRBJ1-2|TRBD1|-
TGCGCCAGCAGCCAAGAGGGACAGGGTTTAGGATATGGCTACACCTTC
CASSQEGQGLGYGYTF
>TRBV11-2|TRBJ2-5|-|-
TGTGCCAGCAGCCGGGCGGAGACCCAGTACTTC
CASSRAETQYF
>TRBV2|TRBJ2-7|-|-
TGTGCCAGCAGTGAAGGGTCGGGGTTTACTGGTTACGAGCAGTACTTC
CASSEGSGFTGYEQYF
>TRBV9|TRBJ1-1|-|-
TGTGCCAGCAATAAGATGAACACTGAAGCTTTCTTT
CASNKMNTEAFF
>TRBV6-5|TRBJ1-5|-|few
TGTGCCAGCAGCGGACATCAGCCCCAGCATTTT
CASSGHQPQHF
>TRBV18|TRBJ1-1|-|-
TGTGCCAGCTCACCATTGGCCGTGAACACTGAAGCTTTCTTT
CASSPLAVNTEAFF
>TRBV6-6|TRBJ2-1|TRBD2|-
TGTGCCAGCAGTCCCGGGACTAGCGGGGGATTGGGTTACAATGAGCAGTTCTTC
CASSPGTSGGLGYNEQFF
>TRBV4-1|TRBJ1-3|-|-
TGCGCCAGCAGCCAAGATCAAGGAAGGGATGGAAACACCATATATTTT
CASSQDQGRDGNTIYF
>TRBV6-5|TRBJ1-5|-|-
TGTGCCAGCAGTTACTCGAGGGGCCCTAATCAGCCCCAGCATTTT
CASSYSRGPNQPQHF
>TRBV7-2|TRBJ1-1|TRBD1|once
TGTGCCAGCAGATTAGCAGGGGGCTACACTGAAGCTTTCTTT
CASRLAGGYTEAFF